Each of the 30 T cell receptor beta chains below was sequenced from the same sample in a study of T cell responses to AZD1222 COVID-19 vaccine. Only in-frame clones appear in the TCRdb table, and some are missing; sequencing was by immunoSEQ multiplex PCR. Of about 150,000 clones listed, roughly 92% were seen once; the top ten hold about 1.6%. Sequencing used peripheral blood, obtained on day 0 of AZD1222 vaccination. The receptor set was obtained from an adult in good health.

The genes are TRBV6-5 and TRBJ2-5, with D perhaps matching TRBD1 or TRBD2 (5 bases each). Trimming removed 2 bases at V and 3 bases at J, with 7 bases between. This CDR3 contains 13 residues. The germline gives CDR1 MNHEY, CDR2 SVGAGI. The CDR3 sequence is CASSYGGKETQYF. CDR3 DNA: TGTGCCAGCAGTTACGGGGGAAAAGAGACCCAGTACTTC.

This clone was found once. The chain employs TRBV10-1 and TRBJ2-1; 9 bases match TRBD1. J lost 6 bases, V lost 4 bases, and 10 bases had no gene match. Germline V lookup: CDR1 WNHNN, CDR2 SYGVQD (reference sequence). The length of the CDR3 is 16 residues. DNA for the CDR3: TGCGCCAGCAGTGGTAACCCCGGGACAGGGTCCAATGAGCAGTTCTTC. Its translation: CASSGNPGTGSNEQFF.

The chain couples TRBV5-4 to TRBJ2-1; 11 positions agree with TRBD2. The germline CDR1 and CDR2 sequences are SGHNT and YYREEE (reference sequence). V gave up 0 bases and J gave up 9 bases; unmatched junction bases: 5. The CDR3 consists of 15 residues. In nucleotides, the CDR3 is TGTGCCAGCAGCTTGGGTAGCGGGAGGGCCAGTGAGCAGTTCTTC. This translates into CASSLGSGRASEQFF.

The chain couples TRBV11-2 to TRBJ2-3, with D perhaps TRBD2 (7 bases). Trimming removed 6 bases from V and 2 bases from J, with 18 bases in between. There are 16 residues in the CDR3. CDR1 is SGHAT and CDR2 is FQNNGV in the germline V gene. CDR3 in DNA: TGTGCCAGCAGGTTCGAGGGGGGGGCCACCACAGATACGCAGTATTTT. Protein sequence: CASRFEGGATTDTQYF.

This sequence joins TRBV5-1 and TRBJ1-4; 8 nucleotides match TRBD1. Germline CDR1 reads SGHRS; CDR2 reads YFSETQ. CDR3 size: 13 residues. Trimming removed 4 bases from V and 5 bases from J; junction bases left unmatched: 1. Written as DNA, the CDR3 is TGCGCCAGCAGCACAGGGGGAAATGAAAAACTGTTTTTT. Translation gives CASSTGGNEKLFF.

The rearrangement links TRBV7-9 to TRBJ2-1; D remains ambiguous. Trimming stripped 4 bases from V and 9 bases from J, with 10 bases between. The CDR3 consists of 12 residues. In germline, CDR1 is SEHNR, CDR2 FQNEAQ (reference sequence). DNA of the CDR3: TGTGCCAGCAGCTCCTTAGGCGGTGAGCAGTTCTTC. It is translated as CASSSLGGEQFF.

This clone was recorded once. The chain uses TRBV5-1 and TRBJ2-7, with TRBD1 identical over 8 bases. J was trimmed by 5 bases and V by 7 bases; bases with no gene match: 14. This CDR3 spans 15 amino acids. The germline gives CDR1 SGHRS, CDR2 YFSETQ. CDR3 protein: CASSTARGQAHEQYF. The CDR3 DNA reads TGCGCCAGCTCTACTGCCAGGGGGCAAGCCCACGAGCAGTACTTC.

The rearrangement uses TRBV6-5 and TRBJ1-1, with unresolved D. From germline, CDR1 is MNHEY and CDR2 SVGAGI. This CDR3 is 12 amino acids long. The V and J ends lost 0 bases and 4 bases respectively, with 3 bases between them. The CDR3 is CASSYSATEAFF. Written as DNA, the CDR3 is TGTGCCAGCAGTTACTCGGCCACTGAAGCTTTCTTT.

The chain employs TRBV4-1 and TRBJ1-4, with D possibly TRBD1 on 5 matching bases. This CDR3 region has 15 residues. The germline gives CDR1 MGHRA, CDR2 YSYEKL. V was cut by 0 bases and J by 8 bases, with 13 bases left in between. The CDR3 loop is CASSQDGAEGEKLFF. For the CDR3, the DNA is TGCGCCAGCAGCCAAGATGGGGCCGAGGGGGAAAAACTGTTTTTT.

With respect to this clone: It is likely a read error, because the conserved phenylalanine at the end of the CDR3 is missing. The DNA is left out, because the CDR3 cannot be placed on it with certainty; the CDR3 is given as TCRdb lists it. The CDR3 here is CASSKAVPASL. The V gene is TRBV21-1, the J gene TRBJ1-2. TRBV21-1 is a pseudogene. The CDR3 spans 11 residues, counting both ends.

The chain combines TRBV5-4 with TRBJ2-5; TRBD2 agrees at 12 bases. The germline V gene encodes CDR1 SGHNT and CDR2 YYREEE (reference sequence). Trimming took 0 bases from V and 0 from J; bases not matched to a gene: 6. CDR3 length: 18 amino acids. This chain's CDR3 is CASSLAGLAGSYQETQYF. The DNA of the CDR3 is TGTGCCAGCAGCTTGGCGGGACTAGCGGGTTCGTACCAAGAGACCCAGTACTTC.

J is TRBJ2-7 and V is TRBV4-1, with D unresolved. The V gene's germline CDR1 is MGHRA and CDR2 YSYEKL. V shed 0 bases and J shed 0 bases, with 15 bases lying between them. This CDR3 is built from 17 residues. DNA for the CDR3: TGCGCCAGCAGCCAAGATCGTAGTCAGTTAAGCTCCTACGAGCAGTACTTC. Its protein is CASSQDRSQLSSYEQYF.

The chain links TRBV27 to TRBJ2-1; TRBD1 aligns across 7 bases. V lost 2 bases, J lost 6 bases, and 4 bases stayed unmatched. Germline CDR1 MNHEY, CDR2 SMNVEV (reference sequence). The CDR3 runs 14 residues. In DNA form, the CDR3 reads TGTGCCAGCAGTTTAAAACCAGGGGGCAATGAGCAGTTCTTC. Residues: CASSLKPGGNEQFF.

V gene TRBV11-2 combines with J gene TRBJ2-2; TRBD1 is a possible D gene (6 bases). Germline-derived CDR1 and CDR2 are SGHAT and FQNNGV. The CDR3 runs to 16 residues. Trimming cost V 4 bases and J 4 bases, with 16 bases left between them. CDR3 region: CASSSSWDKGTGELFF. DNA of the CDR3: TGTGCCAGCAGCTCCTCCTGGGACAAGGGCACCGGGGAGCTGTTTTTT.

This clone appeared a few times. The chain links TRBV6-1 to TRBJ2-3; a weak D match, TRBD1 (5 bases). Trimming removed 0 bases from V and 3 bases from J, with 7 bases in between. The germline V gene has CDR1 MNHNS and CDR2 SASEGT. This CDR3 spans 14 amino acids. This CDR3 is CASSEAGVTDTQYF. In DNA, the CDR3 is TGTGCCAGCAGTGAAGCAGGGGTAACAGATACGCAGTATTTT.

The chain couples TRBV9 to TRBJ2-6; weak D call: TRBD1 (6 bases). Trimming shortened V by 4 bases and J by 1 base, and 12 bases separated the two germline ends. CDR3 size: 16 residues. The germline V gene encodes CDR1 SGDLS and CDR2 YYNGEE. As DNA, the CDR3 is TGTGCCAGCAGCCTAATTACAGGGTCTGGGGCCAACGTCCTGACTTTC. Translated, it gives CASSLITGSGANVLTF.

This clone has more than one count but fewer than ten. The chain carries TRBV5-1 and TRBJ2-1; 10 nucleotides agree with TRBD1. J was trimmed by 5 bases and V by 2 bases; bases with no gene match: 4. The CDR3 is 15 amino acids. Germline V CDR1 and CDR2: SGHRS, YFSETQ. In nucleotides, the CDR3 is TGCGCCAGCAGCTTAACGGACAGGGGGGACAATGAGCAGTTCTTC. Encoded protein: CASSLTDRGDNEQFF.

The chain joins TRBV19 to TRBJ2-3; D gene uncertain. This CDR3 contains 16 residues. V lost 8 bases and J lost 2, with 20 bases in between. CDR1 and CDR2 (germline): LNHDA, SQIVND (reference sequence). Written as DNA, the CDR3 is TGTGCCAGTCAGAAGATTGGGTCTGGAATCACAGATACGCAGTATTTT. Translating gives CASQKIGSGITDTQYF. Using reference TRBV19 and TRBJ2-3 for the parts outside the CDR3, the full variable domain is DGGITQSPKYLFRKEGQNVTLSCEQNLNHDAMYWYRQDPGQGLRLIYYSQIVNDFQKGDIAEGYSVSREKKESFPLTVTSAQKNPTAFYLCASQKIGSGITDTQYFGPGTRLTVL.

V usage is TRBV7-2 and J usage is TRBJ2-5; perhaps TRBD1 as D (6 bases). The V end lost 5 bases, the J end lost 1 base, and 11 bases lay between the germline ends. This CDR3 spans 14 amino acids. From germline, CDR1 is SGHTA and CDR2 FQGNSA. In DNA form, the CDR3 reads TGTGCCAGCAGCCCAGGGACACTCCAAGAGACCCAGTACTTC. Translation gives CASSPGTLQETQYF.

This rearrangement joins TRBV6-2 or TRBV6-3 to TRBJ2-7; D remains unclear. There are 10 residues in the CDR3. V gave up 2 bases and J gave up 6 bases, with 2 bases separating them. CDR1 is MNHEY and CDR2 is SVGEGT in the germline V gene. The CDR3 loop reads CASSYPEQYF. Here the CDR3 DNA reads TGTGCCAGCAGTTACCCCGAGCAGTACTTC.

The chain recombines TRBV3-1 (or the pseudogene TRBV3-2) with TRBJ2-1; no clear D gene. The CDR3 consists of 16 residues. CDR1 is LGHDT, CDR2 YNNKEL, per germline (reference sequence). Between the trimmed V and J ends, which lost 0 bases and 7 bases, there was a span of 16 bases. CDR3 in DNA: TGTGCCAGCAGCCAAGATTTGTGGGCAGGCTCTAATGAGCAGTTCTTC. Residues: CASSQDLWAGSNEQFF.

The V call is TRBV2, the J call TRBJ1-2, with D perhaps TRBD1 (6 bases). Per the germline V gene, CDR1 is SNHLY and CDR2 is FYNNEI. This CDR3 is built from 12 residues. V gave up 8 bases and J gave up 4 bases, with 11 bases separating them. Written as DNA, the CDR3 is TGTGCCAGCGAAGCAGGGGCCTATGGCTACACCTTC. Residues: CASEAGAYGYTF. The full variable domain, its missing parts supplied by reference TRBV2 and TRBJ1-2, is EPEVTQTPSHQVTQMGQEVILRCVPISNHLYFYWYRQILGQKVEFLVSFYNNEISEKSEIFDDQFSVERPDGSNFTLKIRSTKLEDSAMYFCASEAGAYGYTFGSGTRLTVV.

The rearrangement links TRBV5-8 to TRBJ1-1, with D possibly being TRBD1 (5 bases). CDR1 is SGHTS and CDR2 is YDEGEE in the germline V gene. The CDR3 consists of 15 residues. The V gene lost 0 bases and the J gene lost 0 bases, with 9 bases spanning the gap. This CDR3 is CASSLGQIVNTEAFF. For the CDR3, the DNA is TGTGCCAGCAGCTTGGGACAGATAGTGAACACTGAAGCTTTCTTT.

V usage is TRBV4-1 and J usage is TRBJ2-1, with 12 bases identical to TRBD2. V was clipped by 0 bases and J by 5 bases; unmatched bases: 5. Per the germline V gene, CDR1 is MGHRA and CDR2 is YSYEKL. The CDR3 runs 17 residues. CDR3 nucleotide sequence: TGCGCCAGCAGCCAAGAGTGGACTAGCGGGACTCACAATGAGCAGTTCTTC. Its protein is CASSQEWTSGTHNEQFF.

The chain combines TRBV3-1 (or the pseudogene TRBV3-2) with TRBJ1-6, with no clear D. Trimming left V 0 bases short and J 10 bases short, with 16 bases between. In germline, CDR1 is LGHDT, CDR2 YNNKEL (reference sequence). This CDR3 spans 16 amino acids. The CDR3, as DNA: TGTGCCAGCAGCCAAGATTTTGGGGTCTCAGAATCACCCCTCCACTTT. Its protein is CASSQDFGVSESPLHF.

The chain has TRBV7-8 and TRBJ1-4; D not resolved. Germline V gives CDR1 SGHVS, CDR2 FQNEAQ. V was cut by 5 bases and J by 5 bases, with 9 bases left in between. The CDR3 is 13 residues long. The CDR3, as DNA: TGTGCCAGCAGCAGAGCCCGGAATGAAAAACTGTTTTTT. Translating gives CASSRARNEKLFF.

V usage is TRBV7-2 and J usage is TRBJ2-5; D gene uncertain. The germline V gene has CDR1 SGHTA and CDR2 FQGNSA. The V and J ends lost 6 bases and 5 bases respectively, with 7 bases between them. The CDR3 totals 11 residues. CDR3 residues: CASSQGETQYF. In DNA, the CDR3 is TGTGCCAGCAGTCAAGGGGAGACCCAGTACTTC.

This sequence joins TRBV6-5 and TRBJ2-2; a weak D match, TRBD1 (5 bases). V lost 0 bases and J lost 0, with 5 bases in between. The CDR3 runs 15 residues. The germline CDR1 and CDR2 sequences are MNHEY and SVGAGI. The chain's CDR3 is CASSYSDTNTGELFF. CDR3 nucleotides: TGTGCCAGCAGTTACTCGGACACGAACACCGGGGAGCTGTTTTTT.

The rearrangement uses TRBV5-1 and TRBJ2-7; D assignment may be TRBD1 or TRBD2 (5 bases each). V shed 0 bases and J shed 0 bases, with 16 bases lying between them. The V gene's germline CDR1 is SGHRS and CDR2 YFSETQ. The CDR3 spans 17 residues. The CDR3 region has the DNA TGCGCCAGCAGCTTGGTAGGTTTGGGACGGACCTCCTACGAGCAGTACTTC. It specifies CASSLVGLGRTSYEQYF.

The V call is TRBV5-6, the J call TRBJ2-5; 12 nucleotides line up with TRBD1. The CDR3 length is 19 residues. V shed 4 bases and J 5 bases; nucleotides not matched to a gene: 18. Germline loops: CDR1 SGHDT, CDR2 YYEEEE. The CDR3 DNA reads TGTGCCAGCAGCCGACCGGATGGGACAGGGGGCTCCCGAGTGGAGACCCAGTACTTC. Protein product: CASSRPDGTGGSRVETQYF.